This T cell receptor beta chain was identified during a study of CD8 T cells in ankylosing spondylitis. The CDR3 is made up of 16 amino acids. Trimming removed 0 bases from V and 1 base from J, with 10 bases in between. Germline V gene lookup returns CDR1 MNHEY and CDR2 SVGAGI. TCRdb used MiXCR to reprocess the 5' RACE reads, holding one entry per CDR3 protein. The table lists roughly 130,000 distinct CDR3 sequences, approximately 15% of them singletons, with about 3% in the top ten. This clonotype was observed at least ten times. This TCR was recovered from a female donor with ankylosing spondylitis or in good health (not recorded which). The V call is TRBV6-5, the J call TRBJ1-5; D may be TRBD1 (6 bases). The sequencing input was blood, either unsorted or a sorted T cell fraction (not recorded which). The CDR3 bases are TGTGCCAGCAGTTACTCGGGACACAAGAGCAATCAGCCCCAGCATTTT. This translates into CASSYSGHKSNQPQHF.